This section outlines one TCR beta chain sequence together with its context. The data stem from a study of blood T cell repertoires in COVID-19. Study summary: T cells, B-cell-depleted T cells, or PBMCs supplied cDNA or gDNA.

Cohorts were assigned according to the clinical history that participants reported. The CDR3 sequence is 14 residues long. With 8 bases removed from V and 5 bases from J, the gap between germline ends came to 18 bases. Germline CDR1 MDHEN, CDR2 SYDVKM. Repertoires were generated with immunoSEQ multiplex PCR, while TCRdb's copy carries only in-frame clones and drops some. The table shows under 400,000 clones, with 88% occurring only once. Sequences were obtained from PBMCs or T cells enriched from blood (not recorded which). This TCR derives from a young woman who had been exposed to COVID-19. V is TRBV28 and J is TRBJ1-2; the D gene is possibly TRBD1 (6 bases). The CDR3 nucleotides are TGTGCCAGCCGCGGGGGGGCAGCCCCTTATGGCTACACCTTC. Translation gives CASRGGAAPYGYTF.